Following are 32 T cell receptor beta chains from one sample sequenced in a study of blood T cell repertoires in COVID-19. The data were produced by immunoSEQ multiplex PCR, yet TCRdb's version contains in-frame clones alone and is incomplete. The sample consists of 90,000 to 130,000 clones, about 72% of them appearing once. The sample taken for sequencing was peripheral blood. The receptor source for this set is a woman aged 55 to 70 with acute or convalescent COVID-19.

This clone has a handful of counts. The gene calls are TRBV24-1 and TRBJ1-2; 9 nucleotides line up with TRBD1. This CDR3 is built from 14 residues. The V and J ends lost 7 bases and 1 base, in that order; junction bases with no gene match: 3. Germline V CDR1 and CDR2: KGHDR, SFDVKD. CDR3 in DNA: TGTGCCACCAGCGGGACAGGGCTTAACTATGGCTACACCTTC. Its translation: CATSGTGLNYGYTF.

This clone was seen only a few times. The same CDR3 also results from other DNA sequences found in this sample. The chain couples TRBV4-1 to TRBJ1-5, with a tentative D call TRBD1 (5 bases). The CDR3 contains 16 residues. The V end was cut by 0 bases, the J end by 2 bases, with 11 bases between. Germline lookup yields CDR1 MGHRA and CDR2 YSYEKL. The CDR3 bases are TGCGCCAGCAGCCAAGAACCGGGGGGAGGCAATCAGCCCCAGCATTTT. As protein: CASSQEPGGGNQPQHF.

The rearrangement links TRBV5-1 to TRBJ2-1, with 12 bases lining up with TRBD2. The CDR3 is 16 amino acids. The germline V gene has CDR1 SGHRS and CDR2 YFSETQ. With V trimmed by 2 bases and J by 7 bases, 7 bases remained unmatched. The CDR3 bases are TGCGCCAGCAGCTTCCTAGCGGGGGGGCCGTTGAATGAGCAGTTCTTC. Its translation: CASSFLAGGPLNEQFF. Looking up the rest from reference TRBV5-1 and TRBJ2-1 gives the full variable domain: KAGVTQTPRYLIKTRGQQVTLSCSPISGHRSVSWYQQTPGQGLQFLFEYFSETQRNKGNFPGRFSGRQFSNSRSEMNVSTLELGDSALYLCASSFLAGGPLNEQFFGPGTRLTVL.

This chain connects TRBV5-4 to TRBJ1-2, with 9 positions matching TRBD1. The CDR3 runs 15 residues. Losses at the gene ends were 3 bases for V and 5 bases for J; bases not matched to a gene: 8. Per the germline V gene, CDR1 is SGHNT and CDR2 is YYREEE (reference sequence). The CDR3 region is CASSSGDRGRYGYTF. CDR3 nucleotides: TGTGCCAGCAGCTCGGGAGACAGGGGGAGGTATGGCTACACCTTC.

This chain uses TRBV7-9 with TRBJ2-5, with 7 bases fitting TRBD1. The CDR3 is 14 residues long. Unmatched junction bases numbered 7, after V lost 5 bases and J lost 4 bases. The germline CDR1 and CDR2 sequences are SEHNR and FQNEAQ (reference sequence). CDR3 amino acids: CASSVSGGRETQYF. CDR3 nucleotides: TGTGCCAGCAGCGTATCAGGGGGTCGAGAGACCCAGTACTTC.

The genes are TRBV19 and TRBJ2-3; D may be TRBD1 (6 bases). CDR3 length: 13 amino acids. Germline V CDR1 and CDR2: LNHDA, SQIVND (reference sequence). The V end lost 7 bases, the J end lost 2 bases, and 10 bases lay between the germline ends. The CDR3 region is CASNDRYTDTQYF. DNA of the CDR3: TGTGCCAGTAATGACAGGTACACAGATACGCAGTATTTT.

The sample holds a few counts of this clone. The chain uses TRBV28 and TRBJ2-7, with D possibly being TRBD1 (5 bases). The V end lost 5 bases, the J end lost 2 bases, and 10 bases lay between the germline ends. The CDR3 runs 13 residues. Germline V lookup: CDR1 MDHEN, CDR2 SYDVKM. The CDR3 sequence: CASSPKTAYEQYF. The CDR3 coding sequence is TGTGCCAGCAGTCCCAAGACAGCCTACGAGCAGTACTTC.

V is TRBV19 and J is TRBJ1-5; a possible D gene is TRBD1 (5 bases). Trimming took off 4 bases at V and 3 bases at J, with 13 bases between the two ends. CDR1 is LNHDA, CDR2 SQIVND, per germline (reference sequence). This CDR3 spans 15 amino acids. The CDR3: CASSTAGGPNQPQHF. The CDR3 DNA reads as TGTGCCAGTAGTACCGCCGGGGGTCCCAATCAGCCCCAGCATTTT.

The chain joins TRBV23-1 to TRBJ1-5; maybe TRBD1 (5 bases). TRBV23-1 is known as an ORF, though its function is uncertain. V was clipped by 6 bases and J by 0 bases, with 24 bases between them. The CDR3 runs to 19 residues. CDR3 nucleotide sequence: TGCGCCAGCAGCCTACCAGGGCCGAAGATTCCACGTAGCAATCAGCCCCAGCATTTT. It yields the protein CASSLPGPKIPRSNQPQHF.

For this clone: The junction and the germline gene differ at one end; a read error may be behind it. The chain recombines TRBV6-1 with TRBJ1-2; a possible D gene is TRBD1 (5 bases). The V gene's germline CDR1 is MNHNS and CDR2 SASEGT. This CDR3 has 14 amino acids. The CDR3 is CASSPGTSNYRYTF. As DNA, the CDR3 is TGTGCCAGCAGTCCCGGGACTTCCAACTATCGCTACACCTTC.

The CDR3 is CASTQGVKAEAFF. CDR3 nucleotides: TGTGCCAGTACGCAAGGGGTCAAGGCTGAAGCTTTCTTT. The genes are TRBV19 and TRBJ1-1, with D perhaps TRBD1 (5 bases). The V gene's germline CDR1 is LNHDA and CDR2 SQIVND (reference sequence). This CDR3 region has 13 residues. The V end lost 7 bases, the J end lost 6 bases, and 15 bases lay between the germline ends.

The V and J genes are TRBV3-1 (or the pseudogene TRBV3-2) and TRBJ1-1; 9 bases map to TRBD1. With 4 bases clipped from V and 5 bases from J, the junction kept 8 bases outside the gene matches. Germline V gives CDR1 LGHDT, CDR2 YNNKEL (reference sequence). The CDR3 length is 15 residues. The CDR3 here is CASSRYRDRETEAFF. DNA of the CDR3: TGTGCCAGCAGCCGCTACCGGGACAGGGAGACTGAAGCTTTCTTT.

This clone occurred once. The chain carries TRBV5-4 and TRBJ1-6, with 7 bases fitting TRBD1. Germline lookup yields CDR1 SGHNT and CDR2 YYREEE (reference sequence). The CDR3 is 18 amino acids. The V gene end was trimmed by 5 bases and the J gene end by 0 bases; junction bases not matched to a gene: 11. The CDR3 reads CASSQPGQWSSYNSPLHF. Here the CDR3 DNA reads TGTGCCAGCAGTCAGCCGGGACAGTGGAGCTCCTATAATTCACCCCTCCACTTT.

This clone was seen once. The chain employs TRBV5-1 and TRBJ2-1; D possibly corresponds to TRBD1 (6 bases). This CDR3 region has 15 residues. The germline V and J ends were trimmed by 5 bases and 2 bases, with 14 bases remaining between them. Per the germline V gene, CDR1 is SGHRS and CDR2 is YFSETQ. The CDR3 bases are TGCGCCAGCAGTTACCAGGGGTCCCCCTACAATGAGCAGTTCTTC. This codes for CASSYQGSPYNEQFF.

The chain carries TRBV18 and TRBJ2-2; D is unresolved. The CDR3 totals 16 residues. V lost 1 base to trimming and J lost 4 bases, with 13 bases between them. The germline V gene has CDR1 KGHSH and CDR2 LQKENI. The CDR3 sequence is CASSPRSTVTTGELFF. In DNA form, the CDR3 reads TGTGCCAGCTCACCACGATCCACAGTCACCACCGGGGAGCTGTTTTTT.

This sequence joins TRBV7-2 and TRBJ1-2, with 9 bases lining up with TRBD1. The V gene end was trimmed by 5 bases and the J gene end by 5 bases; junction bases not matched to a gene: 9. The CDR3 totals 15 residues. CDR1 SGHTA and CDR2 FQGNSA come from the germline V gene. CDR3 nucleotides: TGTGCCAGCAGCCCACGGACAGGGGTTGGATATGGCTACACCTTC. Translated, it gives CASSPRTGVGYGYTF.

The chain uses TRBV9 and TRBJ1-1; 8 bases match TRBD1. Germline loops: CDR1 SGDLS, CDR2 YYNGEE. V was pared by 4 bases and J by 1 base, with 6 bases of the junction left unmatched. The CDR3 is 15 amino acids. The chain's CDR3 is CASSIDRGANTEAFF. In DNA form, the CDR3 reads TGTGCCAGCAGCATTGACAGGGGTGCGAACACTGAAGCTTTCTTT.

The chain employs TRBV7-9 and TRBJ2-6, with 9 bases matching TRBD1. CDR3 size: 18 residues. The germline gives CDR1 SEHNR, CDR2 FQNEAQ (reference sequence). Unmatched junction bases numbered 7, after V lost 3 bases and J lost 1 base. CDR3 sequence: CASSFVRTGDSGANVLTF. CDR3 nucleotide sequence: TGTGCCAGCAGCTTCGTTAGGACAGGGGATTCTGGGGCCAACGTCCTGACTTTC.

The rearrangement uses TRBV7-2 and TRBJ2-7, with a tentative D call TRBD2 (6 bases). The V end was cut by 5 bases, the J end by 1 base, with 18 bases between. Germline loops: CDR1 SGHTA, CDR2 FQGNSA. The CDR3 runs 16 residues. The CDR3 nucleotides read TGTGCCAGCAGCCCGCGTGGAGGGCGGGGATCCTACGAGCAGTACTTC. Its translation: CASSPRGGRGSYEQYF. Filled out from reference TRBV7-2 and TRBJ2-7, the complete variable domain reads GAGVSQSPSNKVTEKGKDVELRCDPISGHTALYWYRQSLGQGLEFLIYFQGNSAPDKSGLPSDRFSAERTGGSVSTLTIQRTQQEDSAVYLCASSPRGGRGSYEQYFGPGTRLTVT.

The chain has TRBV15 and TRBJ2-5; TRBD1 matches 8 bases. The CDR3 covers 15 residues. CDR1 is LNHNV and CDR2 is YYDKDF in the germline V gene (reference sequence). J gave up 2 bases and V 0 bases, and 2 bases lay outside the gene matches. The CDR3 DNA reads as TGTGCCACCAGCAGAGACAGGGGGCGGCAAGAGACCCAGTACTTC. It encodes CATSRDRGRQETQYF.

The chain carries TRBV11-2 and TRBJ1-5; D perhaps matches TRBD1 (6 bases). Looked up from germline, CDR1 is SGHAT and CDR2 is FQNNGV. V lost 3 bases and J 4 bases, leaving 7 bases between the germline ends. The CDR3 loop spans 13 amino acids. CDR3 residues: CASSFDRNQPQHF. Written as DNA, the CDR3 is TGTGCCAGCAGCTTCGACAGGAATCAGCCCCAGCATTTT.

The table lists this clone with many counts. The CDR3: CASSVGQGRYEQYF. The CDR3 DNA sequence: TGTGCCAGCAGCGTAGGACAGGGGCGCTACGAGCAGTACTTC. This chain connects TRBV9 to TRBJ2-7, with 8 bases fitting TRBD1. CDR3 length: 14 amino acids. Germline CDR1 is SGDLS and CDR2 is YYNGEE. Trimming cost V 0 bases and J 3 bases; bases outside gene matches: 2.

This clone was counted only a few times. V usage is TRBV19 and J usage is TRBJ2-3, with TRBD1 matching 7 bases. V lost 10 bases to trimming and J lost 2 bases; unmatched junction nucleotides: 21. The germline V gene encodes CDR1 LNHDA and CDR2 SQIVND (reference sequence). CDR3 length equals 18 residues. The CDR3 DNA reads TGTGCCATCTCCCACCAAACCCGAGACAGGGATATCACAGATACGCAGTATTTT. This encodes CAISHQTRDRDITDTQYF.

In this sample, this clone turned up a few times. The chain carries TRBV15 and TRBJ2-5; D is uncertain. Germline lookup yields CDR1 LNHNV and CDR2 YYDKDF (reference sequence). V was shortened by 0 bases and J by 1 base, with 6 bases between the two germline ends. This CDR3 region has 14 residues. The CDR3 sequence: CATSREQLQETQYF. For the CDR3, the DNA is TGTGCCACCAGCAGAGAACAGCTCCAAGAGACCCAGTACTTC.

J is TRBJ2-3 and V is TRBV9, with a possible D match to TRBD1 (5 bases). The ends were cut back, 4 bases at V and 2 bases at J, with 11 bases in the middle. This CDR3 is built from 14 residues. CDR1 and CDR2 from the germline V gene are SGDLS and YYNGEE. This CDR3 is CASSLQTDTDTQYF. The CDR3 DNA is TGTGCCAGCAGCCTTCAGACAGACACAGATACGCAGTATTTT.

This clone was seen just once. The chain combines TRBV27 with TRBJ2-3; D is perhaps TRBD1 (6 bases). This CDR3 is 15 amino acids long. Trimming took 3 bases from V and 2 from J, leaving 12 bases between them. Germline V lookup: CDR1 MNHEY, CDR2 SMNVEV (reference sequence). As DNA, the CDR3 is TGTGCCAGCAGTTTTGGGGACACTTTCACAGATACGCAGTATTTT. Translation gives CASSFGDTFTDTQYF.

The J gene is TRBJ1-4, the V gene TRBV7-2; 9 bases are shared with TRBD1. Unmatched junction bases numbered 5, after V lost 3 bases and J lost 0 bases. CDR3 length: 17 amino acids. Germline V CDR1 and CDR2: SGHTA, FQGNSA. The CDR3 bases are TGTGCCAGCAGCTTCTACAGGGGGCTGACAACTAATGAAAAACTGTTTTTT. Protein product: CASSFYRGLTTNEKLFF.

The count of this clone is one. The chain combines TRBV28 with TRBJ1-5; D gene unclear. The germline V gene has CDR1 MDHEN and CDR2 SYDVKM. V lost 3 bases and J lost 6, with 3 bases in between. The CDR3 covers 11 residues. In DNA, the CDR3 is TGTGCCAGCAGTTTTAGTCAGCCCCAGCATTTT. This codes for CASSFSQPQHF.

This rearrangement joins TRBV19 to TRBJ1-2; the match to TRBD1 covers 12 bases. J gave up 8 bases and V 5 bases, and 9 bases lay outside the gene matches. Looked up from germline, CDR1 is LNHDA and CDR2 is SQIVND (reference sequence). This CDR3 spans 15 amino acids. The CDR3 bases are TGTGCCAGTAGTGCTCGGGACAGGGGGCTCGGCGGCTACACCTTC. It codes for CASSARDRGLGGYTF. Variable domain in full (rest from reference TRBV19 and TRBJ1-2): DGGITQSPKYLFRKEGQNVTLSCEQNLNHDAMYWYRQDPGQGLRLIYYSQIVNDFQKGDIAEGYSVSREKKESFPLTVTSAQKNPTAFYLCASSARDRGLGGYTFGSGTRLTVV.

This chain links TRBV4-2 with TRBJ2-7; D is possibly TRBD2 (6 bases). The V and J ends lost 1 base and 2 bases respectively, with 9 bases between them. Germline V gene lookup returns CDR1 LGHNA and CDR2 YNFKEQ. The CDR3 totals 14 residues. The CDR3 DNA reads as TGTGCCAGCAGCCAAGTCCGGGGGACCTACGAGCAGTACTTC. Protein sequence: CASSQVRGTYEQYF.

V usage is TRBV14 and J usage is TRBJ1-1; D is uncertain. In germline, CDR1 is SGHDN, CDR2 FVKESK. This CDR3 has 13 residues. V was clipped by 1 base and J by 7 bases, with 10 bases between them. CDR3 protein: CASSQGPGSEAFF. The CDR3 DNA reads TGTGCCAGCAGCCAAGGTCCGGGGAGTGAAGCTTTCTTT.

The rearrangement links TRBV6-5 to TRBJ2-7; no reliable D call. Germline CDR1 MNHEY, CDR2 SVGAGI. The CDR3 sequence is 13 residues long. The V and J ends lost 6 bases and 0 bases respectively, with 9 bases between them. CDR3 sequence reads: CASRAISSYEQYF. CDR3 DNA sequence: TGTGCCAGCAGGGCCATCAGCTCCTACGAGCAGTACTTC.